A selection of T cell receptor beta chains follows, all from one sample in a study of cytomegalovirus exposure and HLA in healthy donors. Generated by immunoSEQ multiplex PCR, the TCRdb table keeps only in-frame clones and is missing some. The table records some 150,000 clones, roughly 85% of them present only once. Material for sequencing was PBMCs. The receptors stem from a woman younger than 35 in good health and CMV-seronegative. The CDR3 runs from the conserved cysteine through the conserved F or W. D genes are given only for firm matches. Only part of the rows carry a size: once, few, many, or a class if the clone is expanded.

J	V	D	length	size	DNA	CDR3
TRBJ1-4	TRBV6-5	.	16	.	TGTGCCAGCAGTTACTCGGGGAGGTCGGATAATGAAAAACTGTTTTTT	CASSYSGRSDNEKLFF
TRBJ2-7	TRBV4-3	.	16	.	TGCGCCAGCAGCCAAGAAGTCGGGCACCGCGGGATCGAGCAGTACTTC	CASSQEVGHRGIEQYF
TRBJ2-5	TRBV30	.	11	.	TGTGCCTGGAGTGTACTTGTGGCCCAGTACTTC	CAWSVLVAQYF
TRBJ2-7	TRBV5-1	TRBD2	15	.	TGCGCCAGCAGCTTATTAGCGGGAGACCGGAACGAGCAGTACTTC	CASSLLAGDRNEQYF
TRBJ1-1	TRBV19	.	14	once	TGTGCCAGTAGTCAAAGAGGACGGGGCACTGAAGCTTTCTTT	CASSQRGRGTEAFF
TRBJ1-5	TRBV6-4	.	13	.	TGTGCCAGCAGCCAAAGCGCTAATCAGCCCCAGCATTTT	CASSQSANQPQHF
TRBJ1-5	TRBV30	.	15	once	TGTGCCTGGAGTGTCCCGGGGAGGGTCGATCAGCCCCAGCATTTT	CAWSVPGRVDQPQHF
TRBJ2-5	TRBV19	.	15	.	TGTGCCAATAGTAGGAGGTTGTCGTACCAAGAGACCCAGTACTTC	CANSRRLSYQETQYF
TRBJ2-1	TRBV4-2	TRBD2	17	.	TGTGCCAGCAGCCCCGGACTAGCGGGAGGCTCCTACAATGAGCAGTTCTTC	CASSPGLAGGSYNEQFF
TRBJ1-6	TRBV10-3	TRBD1	13	few	TGTGCCACCCAGACAGGGCTCAATTCACCCCTCCACTTT	CATQTGLNSPLHF
TRBJ2-7	TRBV28	.	15	.	TGTGCCTGCATCCCTCGGAGGGGTCACTCCTACGAGCAGTACTTC	CACIPRRGHSYEQYF
TRBJ1-5	TRBV27	TRBD1	15	few	TGTGCCAGCAGTTCGGACAGGGATGGCAATCAGCCCCAGCATTTT	CASSSDRDGNQPQHF
TRBJ1-2	TRBV10-3	TRBD1	13	.	TGTGCCATCACCGGGACAGGGGGCCAGGGCTACACCTTC	CAITGTGGQGYTF
TRBJ1-5	TRBV6-1	.	16	.	TGTGCCAGCAGTGAAAACCCCCCCAGTAGCAATCAGCCCCAGCATTTT	CASSENPPSSNQPQHF
TRBJ2-5	TRBV4-3	.	15	.	TGCGCCAGCAGCCAAGAACCGGGGTTCGCCCAAACCCAGTACTTC	CASSQEPGFAQTQYF
TRBJ1-2	TRBV14	.	13	.	TGTGCCAGCAGCCAAGATGCAGGGTGTGGCTACACCTTC	CASSQDAGCGYTF
TRBJ1-2	TRBV28	TRBD1	16	.	TGTGCCAGCAGTTCCCCCGGGACAGGGGGCTACTATGGCTACACCTTC	CASSSPGTGGYYGYTF
TRBJ2-1	TRBV4-2	.	16	few	TGTGCCAGCAGCCAAGATCTCGCGGGGTCCTACAATGAGCAGTTCTTC	CASSQDLAGSYNEQFF
TRBJ1-1	TRBV28	.	15	.	TGTGCCAGCGTAAGGGGGGGAACAATGAACACTGAAGCTTTCTTT	CASVRGGTMNTEAFF
TRBJ1-1	TRBV19	.	13	.	TGTGCCAGTAGTATGCAGGTATACACTGAAGCTTTCTTT	CASSMQVYTEAFF
TRBJ1-6	TRBV6-5	.	15	.	TGTGCCAGCAAACCACCACAGATTTATAATTCACCCCTCCACTTT	CASKPPQIYNSPLHF
TRBJ2-7	TRBV5-1	TRBD2	14	.	TGCGCCAGCAGCTCTGGGCGGGAGGCGAGCGAGCAGTACTTC	CASSSGREASEQYF
TRBJ2-7	TRBV27	TRBD1	16	.	TGTGCCAGCAGTACTCAAGCCGGGACAGGAGCGCTCGAGCAGTACTTC	CASSTQAGTGALEQYF
TRBJ2-7	TRBV6-1	.	11	.	TGTGCCGCACGGTCCTCCTACGAGCAGTACTTC	CAARSSYEQYF
TRBJ1-2	TRBV6-5	.	15	.	TGTGCCAGCGTGCGGGCCCCCCAAGGAGGCTATGGCTACACCTTC	CASVRAPQGGYGYTF
TRBJ1-1	TRBV28	.	14	.	TGTGCCAGCAGACATTCCGACAGGAACACTGAAGCTTTCTTT	CASRHSDRNTEAFF
TRBJ2-7	TRBV28	TRBD2	18	once	TGTGCCAGCAGTAGGCCCTCTACTAGCGGGAGGACTTCCTACGAGCAGTACTTC	CASSRPSTSGRTSYEQYF
TRBJ2-1	TRBV29-1	TRBD2	14	.	TGCAGCGTCGGACGGGGAGGGATCTACAATGAGCAGTTCTTC	CSVGRGGIYNEQFF
TRBJ1-1	TRBV6-1	.	13	.	TGTGCCAGCAGGGACAACGGGGGCACTGAAGCTTTCTTT	CASRDNGGTEAFF
TRBJ1-5	TRBV19	.	14	.	TGTGCCACCATGGGAGGCGTAAGCAATCAGCCCCAGCATTTT	CATMGGVSNQPQHF
TRBJ2-5	TRBV11-2	.	14	.	TGTGCCAGCAGCTTAGCCAGGGCCCAAGAGACCCAGTACTTC	CASSLARAQETQYF